This record concerns one T cell receptor (beta chain) sequence. Antigen unknown. Germline V gives CDR1 SEHNR, CDR2 FQNEAQ (reference sequence). The V and J ends lost 0 bases and 1 base respectively, with 9 bases between them. The CDR3 is made up of 15 amino acids. The data were taken from a study of beta chain features in type 1 diabetes. General study findings and limits: People with Type 1 diabetes carried modestly yet significantly shorter TCRB CDR3s in all four CD4+ subsets.

Expressed TCRB transcripts were sequenced because the isolated RNA had all been reverse transcribed beforehand. Repertoires were generated with immunoSEQ multiplex PCR, while TCRdb's copy carries only in-frame clones and drops some. The sample includes 60,000 to 75,000 clones, 45% to 50% of them seen just once. Sample: central memory CD4+ T cells from blood. The rearrangement joins TRBV7-9 to TRBJ1-2; D is undetermined. The receptor's source is a young man with type 1 diabetes. DNA of the CDR3: TGTGCCAGCAGCTTAGCGGCCGGGATTAACTATGGCTACACCTTC. Residues: CASSLAAGINYGYTF.